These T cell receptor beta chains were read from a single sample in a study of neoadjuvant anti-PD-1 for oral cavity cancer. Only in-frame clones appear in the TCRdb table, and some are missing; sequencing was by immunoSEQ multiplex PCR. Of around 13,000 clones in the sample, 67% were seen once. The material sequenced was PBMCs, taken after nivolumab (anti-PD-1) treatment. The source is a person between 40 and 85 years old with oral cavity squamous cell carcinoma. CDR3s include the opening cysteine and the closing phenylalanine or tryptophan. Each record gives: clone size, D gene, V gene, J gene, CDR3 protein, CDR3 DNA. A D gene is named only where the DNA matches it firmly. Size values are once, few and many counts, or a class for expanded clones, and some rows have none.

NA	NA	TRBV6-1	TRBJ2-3	CASSEALVADTQYF	TGTGCCAGCAGTGAAGCTCTAGTCGCAGATACGCAGTATTTT
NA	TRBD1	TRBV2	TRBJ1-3	CASSVGQANSGNTIYF	TGTGCCAGCAGTGTTGGACAGGCGAACTCTGGAAACACCATATATTTT
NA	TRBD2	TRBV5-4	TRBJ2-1	CASSLVGGGPFREQFF	TGTGCCAGCAGCTTGGTGGGGGGAGGGCCGTTCCGTGAGCAGTTCTTC
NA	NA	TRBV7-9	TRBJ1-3	CASSLVAAASGGTIYF	TGTGCCAGCAGCTTAGTCGCGGCGGCGTCTGGAGGCACCATATATTTT
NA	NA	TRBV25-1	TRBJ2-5	CASSLGPGQETQYF	TGTGCCAGCAGCCTTGGGCCGGGGCAAGAGACCCAGTACTTC
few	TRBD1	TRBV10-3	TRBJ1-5	CATDRGQSNQPQHF	TGTGCCACCGACAGGGGGCAGAGCAATCAGCCCCAGCATTTT
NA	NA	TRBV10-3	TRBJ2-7	CAISERQPYEQYF	TGTGCCATCAGTGAACGGCAACCCTACGAGCAGTACTTC
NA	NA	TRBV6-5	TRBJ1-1	CASSTTTLFSSEAFF	TGTGCCAGCAGCACCACCACATTGTTCTCGTCTGAAGCTTTCTTT
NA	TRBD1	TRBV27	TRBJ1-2	CASSRQGLNYGYTF	TGTGCCAGCAGTCGACAGGGTCTTAACTATGGCTACACCTTC
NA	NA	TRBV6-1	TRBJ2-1	CASKGGGWNEQFF	TGTGCCAGCAAAGGTGGGGGGTGGAATGAGCAGTTCTTC
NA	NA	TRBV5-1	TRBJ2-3	CASSFGRGPLTDTQYF	TGCGCCAGCAGCTTCGGCAGGGGTCCCCTCACAGATACGCAGTATTTT
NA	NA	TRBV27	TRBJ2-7	CASRTVRGEQYF	TGTGCCAGCCGTACGGTCCGGGGCGAGCAGTACTTC
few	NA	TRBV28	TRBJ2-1	CASSSPGISYNEQFF	TGTGCCAGCAGTTCCCCGGGTATCTCCTACAATGAGCAGTTCTTC
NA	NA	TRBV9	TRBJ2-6	CASSVGSGANVLTF	TGTGCCAGCAGCGTGGGGTCTGGGGCCAACGTCCTGACTTTC
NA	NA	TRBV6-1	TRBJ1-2	CASSVDSYGYTF	TGTGCCAGCAGTGTCGACAGCTATGGCTACACCTTC
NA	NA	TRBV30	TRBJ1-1	CAWSTGSGRTEAFF	TGTGCCTGGAGTACGGGCTCCGGTCGGACTGAAGCTTTCTTT